This T cell receptor beta chain is from a study of Tregs in tolerant kidney transplant recipients. Study as a whole: An approximately three-day belatacept mixed lymphocyte reaction, sometimes plus 5-day graft donor restimulation, preceded CD4+CD25+CD127- sorting. Sorting used antibodies to exclude donor cells. Study-wide results and limits: Few patients were studied, so findings need validation in larger groups. Biological reproducibility was not directly addressed, but technical replication error appeared minimal.

The assay was immunoSEQ multiplex PCR, and TCRdb's table has in-frame clones only and misses some. Of about 19,000 clones in the sample, 50% to 70% were seen once. Regarding this clone: The antigen remains unidentified.

J was trimmed by 3 bases and V by 5 bases; bases with no gene match: 4. The CDR3 has 13 residues. The germline V gene has CDR1 MNHEY and CDR2 SVGAGI. This clonotype was sampled from a human donor in good health. Sequencing input: Tregs from blood cultured with allogeneic cells. The rearrangement uses TRBV6-5 and TRBJ2-7, with 7 nucleotides matching TRBD1. The CDR3 loop is CASSHGTVYEQYF. The CDR3 DNA is TGTGCCAGCAGTCACGGGACAGTCTACGAGCAGTACTTC.